These T cell receptor beta chains were read from a single sample in a study of T cells in localized non-small cell lung cancer. Measured with immunoSEQ multiplex PCR; TCRdb has only the in-frame clones, and not every one. The profile covers about 45,000 clones, with over 75% appearing a single time and about 10% taken by the ten largest. The specimen was PBMCs, collected before any cancer treatment. These receptors all stem from a woman aged 35 to 70 with stage II lung adenocarcinoma. CDR3s include the opening cysteine and the closing phenylalanine or tryptophan. A D gene is named only where the DNA matches it firmly. Some rows have no size entry. The others give once, few or many, or a class for an expanded clone.

TRBJ1-2,NA,NA,TRBV11-1,CASSLSLARNYGYTF,TGTGCCAGCAGCTTATCTTTGGCTCGTAACTATGGCTACACCTTC
TRBJ2-7,NA,NA,TRBV11-2,CASSQEVLGPYEQYF,TGTGCCAGCAGCCAAGAAGTGTTGGGGCCCTACGAGCAGTACTTC
TRBJ1-5,NA,NA,TRBV18,CASSPAGSNQPQHF,TGTGCCAGCTCCCCGGCCGGTAGCAATCAGCCCCAGCATTTT
TRBJ1-2,TRBD1,NA,TRBV9,CASSFGQGVSGYTF,TGTGCCAGCAGCTTCGGACAGGGGGTTAGTGGCTACACCTTC
TRBJ2-3,NA,once,TRBV28,CASSWLHGIVGSTDTQYF,TGTGCCAGCAGTTGGCTTCACGGGATCGTGGGTTCGACAGATACGCAGTATTTT
TRBJ2-7,NA,NA,TRBV28,CASSLGPVYEQYF,TGTGCCAGCAGTCTTGGCCCCGTCTACGAGCAGTACTTC
TRBJ2-1,NA,NA,TRBV5-7,CASSLGGSGEQFF,TGTGCCAGCAGCTTGGGGGGGTCAGGGGAGCAGTTCTTC
TRBJ1-1,TRBD1,NA,TRBV2,CASSQGGFLNTEAFF,TGTGCCAGCAGTCAGGGGGGGTTTCTAAACACTGAAGCTTTCTTT
TRBJ2-7,NA,NA,TRBV11-1,CASSLGVQGNYEQYF,TGTGCCAGCAGCTTAGGCGTACAGGGAAACTACGAGCAGTACTTC
TRBJ1-6,NA,medium-sized,TRBV2,CASTISYNSPLHF,TGTGCCAGCACCATCTCCTATAATTCACCCCTCCACTTT
TRBJ1-1,TRBD1,NA,TRBV6-4,CATSTGLNTEAFF,TGTGCCACCTCGACAGGGTTGAACACTGAAGCTTTCTTT
TRBJ1-1,TRBD1,NA,TRBV9,CASSRKLTGGITEAFF,TGTGCCAGCAGCCGAAAACTTACAGGGGGCATCACTGAAGCTTTCTTT
TRBJ2-7,NA,NA,TRBV2,CASSEAGEFSGEQYF,TGTGCCAGCAGTGAAGCTGGGGAGTTTTCGGGCGAGCAGTACTTC
TRBJ1-2,NA,NA,TRBV6-5,CASSRDYLNYGYTF,TGTGCCAGCAGCAGGGACTACCTTAACTATGGCTACACCTTC
TRBJ1-1,TRBD1,NA,TRBV29-1,CSVTGTGSTEAFF,TGCAGCGTTACCGGGACAGGGTCCACTGAAGCTTTCTTT
TRBJ1-1,NA,NA,TRBV19,CASRDRREVGGAFF,TGTGCCAGCAGAGATAGACGGGAAGTGGGTGGAGCTTTCTTT
TRBJ1-2,NA,NA,TRBV6-1,CASSEAREMVDGYTF,TGTGCCAGCAGTGAAGCGCGGGAGATGGTGGATGGCTACACCTTC
TRBJ1-5,TRBD1,NA,TRBV18,CASSPLGQGNQPQHF,TGTGCCAGCTCACCGCTGGGACAGGGCAATCAGCCCCAGCATTTT
TRBJ1-1,NA,NA,TRBV10-2,CASSPRGGENTEAFF,TGCGCCAGCAGCCCCCGGGGCGGTGAGAACACTGAAGCTTTCTTT
TRBJ2-3,TRBD2,NA,TRBV2,CASRLGLAGSTDTQYF,TGTGCCAGCAGACTGGGACTAGCGGGTAGCACAGATACGCAGTATTTT
TRBJ2-7,NA,NA,TRBV15,CATSLQVEFYEQYF,TGTGCCACCAGCTTACAGGTGGAGTTCTACGAGCAGTACTTC
TRBJ2-4,TRBD1,NA,TRBV28,CASRWTGGRNIQYF,TGTGCCAGCAGGTGGACAGGGGGCAGGAACATTCAGTACTTC
TRBJ2-3,NA,NA,TRBV4-1,CASSQDGGGMTDTQYF,TGCGCCAGCAGCCAAGATGGGGGCGGGATGACAGATACGCAGTATTTT
TRBJ2-2,NA,NA,TRBV18,CASSPRGENTGELFF,TGTGCCAGCTCACCCCGGGGAGAGAACACCGGGGAGCTGTTTTTT
TRBJ2-5,NA,NA,TRBV15,CATSRDWARGRHQYF,TGTGCCACCAGCAGAGATTGGGCAAGGGGGAGGCACCAGTACTTC
TRBJ1-3,NA,NA,TRBV7-8,CASSSGTLRNGNTIYF,TGTGCCAGCAGCTCCGGGACCTTAAGGAATGGAAACACCATATATTTT
TRBJ1-1,TRBD1,NA,TRBV7-2,CASSARQGGNTEAFF,TGTGCCAGCAGCGCTAGACAGGGGGGGAACACTGAAGCTTTCTTT
TRBJ2-3,NA,NA,TRBV5-1,CASSLQPQSTDTQYF,TGCGCCAGCAGCCTCCAGCCGCAATCCACAGATACGCAGTATTTT
TRBJ1-1,NA,NA,TRBV7-9,CASSQLRSTRDTEAFF,TGTGCCAGCAGCCAACTACGGTCGACGAGGGACACTGAAGCTTTCTTT
TRBJ2-1,TRBD2,NA,TRBV27,CASSLLSGGTNEQFF,TGTGCCAGCAGTCTCCTTTCGGGGGGAACCAATGAGCAGTTCTTC
TRBJ2-2,NA,NA,TRBV6-1,CASSEGRMNTGELFF,TGTGCCAGCAGTGAGGGACGGATGAACACCGGGGAGCTGTTTTTT
TRBJ1-4,NA,NA,TRBV28,CASSSTTVWEKLFF,TGTGCCAGCAGTTCCACGACAGTCTGGGAAAAACTGTTTTTT
TRBJ2-1,TRBD2,NA,TRBV7-8,CASSLEGRESDEQFF,TGTGCCAGCAGCTTAGAAGGGCGGGAGTCAGATGAGCAGTTCTTC
TRBJ2-5,TRBD2,NA,TRBV7-2,CASSPSGAETQYF,TGTGCCAGCAGCCCTAGCGGGGCGGAGACCCAGTACTTC
TRBJ2-7,NA,NA,TRBV6-5,CASRQWGQTYEQYF,TGTGCCAGCAGACAATGGGGCCAAACCTACGAACAGTACTTC
TRBJ2-7,NA,NA,TRBV29-1,CSVEAQMSGEQYF,TGCAGCGTTGAGGCACAAATGAGTGGGGAGCAGTACTTC
TRBJ1-3,NA,NA,TRBV28,CASSLVGANTIYF,TGTGCCAGCAGTTTAGTTGGGGCGAACACCATATATTTT
TRBJ1-1,NA,NA,TRBV19,CASSLRGPNTEAFF,TGTGCCAGTAGTCTCCGTGGGCCGAACACTGAAGCTTTCTTT
TRBJ1-1,TRBD1,NA,TRBV18,CASSPRQGPNTEAFF,TGTGCCAGCTCACCAAGACAGGGGCCAAACACTGAAGCTTTCTTT
TRBJ2-5,NA,NA,TRBV7-7,CASSLGSIGQETQYF,TGTGCCAGCAGCTTAGGGTCCATCGGGCAAGAGACCCAGTACTTC
TRBJ1-1,NA,NA,TRBV10-3,CAISPRGDTEAFF,TGTGCCATCAGTCCGCGGGGGGACACTGAAGCTTTCTTT
TRBJ1-2,NA,NA,TRBV5-1,CASSGTDPYGYTF,TGCGCCAGCAGCGGAACAGATCCCTATGGCTACACCTTC
TRBJ1-5,NA,NA,TRBV7-2,CASSSLYGSNQPQHF,TGTGCCAGCAGCTCCCTTTATGGGAGCAATCAGCCCCAGCATTTT
TRBJ1-5,NA,NA,TRBV2,CASSGANRNQPQHF,TGTGCCAGCAGTGGGGCGAACCGGAATCAGCCCCAGCATTTT
TRBJ2-1,TRBD2,once,TRBV19,CASSSTSGRGEQFF,TGTGCCAGTAGTTCGACTAGCGGGAGAGGCGAGCAGTTCTTC
TRBJ2-1,TRBD2,NA,TRBV7-8,CASSVTGTSGIYNEQFF,TGTGCCAGCAGCGTAACCGGGACTAGCGGGATCTACAATGAGCAGTTCTTC
TRBJ2-2,TRBD2,NA,TRBV5-6,CASSWYGLAGVTGELFF,TGTGCCAGCAGCTGGTACGGACTAGCGGGAGTCACCGGGGAGCTGTTTTTT
TRBJ2-1,NA,NA,TRBV6-6,CASSPGRGIYNEQFF,TGTGCCAGCAGTCCCGGACGGGGAATCTACAATGAGCAGTTCTTC
TRBJ2-2,TRBD2,NA,TRBV11-2,CASPIGLAGDETGELFF,TGTGCCAGCCCCATAGGACTAGCGGGAGATGAAACCGGGGAGCTGTTTTTT
TRBJ1-1,TRBD1,NA,TRBV5-6,CASSSDTGAGTEAFF,TGTGCCAGCAGCTCCGATACAGGGGCTGGCACTGAAGCTTTCTTT
TRBJ2-3,NA,NA,TRBV10-3,CAITPGGPTDTQYF,TGTGCCATCACTCCTGGCGGACCCACAGATACGCAGTATTTT
TRBJ2-7,TRBD1,NA,TRBV4-1,CASSQVLLRDSITYEQYF,TGCGCCAGCAGCCAAGTTTTGTTAAGGGACAGTATAACCTACGAGCAGTACTTC
TRBJ1-4,NA,NA,TRBV2,CASSGGQGREKLFF,TGTGCCAGCAGTGGGGGGCAGGGGAGGGAAAAACTGTTTTTT
TRBJ2-1,NA,NA,TRBV6-1,CASSEYGTSNWNEQFF,TGTGCCAGCAGTGAGTATGGGACTTCGAATTGGAATGAGCAGTTCTTC
TRBJ1-2,NA,NA,TRBV19,CASSIEGHGYTF,TGTGCCAGTAGTATAGAGGGACATGGCTACACCTTC